This TCR beta chain is from a study of a mutant IDH1 vaccine in newly diagnosed glioma. Libraries were prepared by immunoSEQ multiplex PCR; TCRdb keeps only in-frame clonotypes and omits some of them. The sample holds fewer than 85,000 clones; about 86% are singletons and the top ten take approximately 2.6%. Time point defined: baseline, week 1 (first vaccination visit). Treatment meaning: pre-vaccination baseline after standard-of-care therapy. The donor cohort comprised cases of new WHO grade 3 or 4 IDH1-mutant, ATRX-lost astrocytoma. This CDR3 has 15 residues. Looked up from germline, CDR1 is MDHEN and CDR2 is SYDVKM. Trimming left V 6 bases short and J 5 bases short, with 19 bases between.

The source is a man in his thirties or forties with glioma. The chain recombines TRBV28 with TRBJ1-2; a possible D gene is TRBD1 (5 bases). The sample was PBMCs, taken from a glioma patient treated with radiotherapy, temozolomide or both. Here the CDR3 DNA reads TGTGCCAGCAGCTCCAGCCCTTCGACAGTATATGGCTACACCTTC. Translated: CASSSSPSTVYGYTF.